The table lists the clone carrying this T cell receptor beta chain with a count of one. This sample stems from a study of blood T cell repertoires in COVID-19. Profiling relied on immunoSEQ multiplex PCR, and the TCRdb table lists in-frame clones only, not all of them. The table has approximately 100,000 clones, 80% to 90% seen once. Germline CDR1 and CDR2: MNHEY and SVGAGI. This CDR3 is 14 amino acids long. V was cut by 2 bases and J by 3 bases, with 8 bases left in between. The rearrangement uses TRBV6-5 and TRBJ1-3; perhaps TRBD1 as D (5 bases). This receptor was obtained from a human donor with acute or convalescent COVID-19. The donor label of this sample is uncertain. Sequencing used peripheral blood. The DNA of the CDR3 is TGTGCCAGCAGTTACCAGGGTGGTGGAAACACCATATATTTT. It encodes CASSYQGGGNTIYF.